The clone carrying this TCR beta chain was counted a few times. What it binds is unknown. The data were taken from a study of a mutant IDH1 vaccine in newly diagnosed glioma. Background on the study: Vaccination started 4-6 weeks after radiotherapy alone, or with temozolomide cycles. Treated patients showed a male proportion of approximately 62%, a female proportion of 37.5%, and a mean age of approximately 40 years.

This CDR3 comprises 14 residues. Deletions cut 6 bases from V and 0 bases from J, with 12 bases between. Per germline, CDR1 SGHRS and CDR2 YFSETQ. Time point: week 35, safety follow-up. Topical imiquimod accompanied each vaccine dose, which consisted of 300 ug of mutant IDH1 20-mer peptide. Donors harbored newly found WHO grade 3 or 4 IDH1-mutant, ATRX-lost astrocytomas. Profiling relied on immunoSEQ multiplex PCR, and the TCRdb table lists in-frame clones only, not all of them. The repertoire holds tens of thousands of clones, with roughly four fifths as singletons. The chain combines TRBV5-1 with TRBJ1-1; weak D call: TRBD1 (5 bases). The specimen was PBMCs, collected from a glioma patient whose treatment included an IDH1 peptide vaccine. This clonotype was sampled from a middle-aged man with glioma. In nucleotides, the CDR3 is TGCGCCAGCACCTGGGCAGGGTTGAACACTGAAGCTTTCTTT. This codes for CASTWAGLNTEAFF.